This entry lists 10 T cell receptor beta chains sequenced from one sample in a study of Ad26.COV2.S vaccination and SARS-CoV-2 variants. TCRdb's copy holds only in-frame clones and misses some; the assay was immunoSEQ multiplex PCR. The sample shows about 680,000 clones, around 89% of them seen only once. Treatment defined: about 20 received Ad26.COV2.S at low or high dose, single or two shots; about 5 received placebo; per-sample allocation not given. Samples came from day 63 after the first vaccine or placebo injection. The material sequenced was peripheral blood, taken in a trial of Ad26.COV2.S vaccine versus placebo. The source of these receptors is a person aged 18-65 years who received the Ad26.COV2.S COVID-19 vaccine or a placebo.

The chain links TRBV24-1 to TRBJ2-3; the match to TRBD2 covers 12 bases. With V trimmed by 7 bases and J by 3 bases, 7 bases remained unmatched. This CDR3 spans 16 amino acids. Germline values: CDR1 KGHDR, CDR2 SFDVKD. The CDR3 DNA follows: TGTGCCACCAGCTCCGGACTAGCGGGAAGGACAGATACGCAGTATTTT. Its translation is CATSSGLAGRTDTQYF.

The chain links TRBV11-2 to TRBJ2-7, with D possibly matching TRBD1 (5 bases). The CDR3 runs to 15 residues. Germline CDR1 SGHAT, CDR2 FQNNGV. Trimming took off 5 bases at V and 2 bases at J, with 16 bases between the two ends. CDR3 in amino acids: CASSPLPDIAYEQYF. DNA for the CDR3: TGTGCCAGCAGCCCCCTCCCGGACATTGCCTACGAGCAGTACTTC.

The chain combines TRBV2 with TRBJ1-5, with D perhaps matching TRBD1 (5 bases). Germline V gene lookup returns CDR1 SNHLY and CDR2 FYNNEI. This CDR3 has 15 amino acids. V was cut by 5 bases and J by 0 bases, with 11 bases left in between. CDR3 coding DNA: TGTGCCAGCAGTCCGACAGCATATAGCAATCAGCCCCAGCATTTT. Translated: CASSPTAYSNQPQHF. Together with reference TRBV2 and TRBJ1-5, the CDR3 gives the full variable domain: EPEVTQTPSHQVTQMGQEVILRCVPISNHLYFYWYRQILGQKVEFLVSFYNNEISEKSEIFDDQFSVERPDGSNFTLKIRSTKLEDSAMYFCASSPTAYSNQPQHFGDGTRLSIL.

The V call is TRBV29-1, the J call TRBJ2-1; no firm D call. Germline V gives CDR1 SQVTM, CDR2 ANQGSEA. Trimming left V 6 bases short and J 1 base short, with 7 bases between. The CDR3 consists of 12 residues. The CDR3 DNA reads TGCAGCGTGTTGGGGTCCTACAATGAGCAGTTCTTC. This encodes CSVLGSYNEQFF.

This clone was observed once. The chain carries TRBV6-5 and TRBJ2-7; D is unresolved. The V and J ends lost 0 bases and 3 bases respectively, with 9 bases between them. Germline V gives CDR1 MNHEY, CDR2 SVGAGI. CDR3 length equals 14 residues. CDR3 DNA: TGTGCCAGCAGTTACTCGTTGGGGATCTACGAGCAGTACTTC. Translated: CASSYSLGIYEQYF.

The chain combines TRBV6-1 with TRBJ1-4; TRBD1 matches at 7 bases. The germline CDR1 and CDR2 sequences are MNHNS and SASEGT. The CDR3 runs to 14 residues. The trim removed 6 bases at V and 4 bases at J, leaving 5 bases unmatched. CDR3 nucleotide sequence: TGTGCCAGCAGGCCAGGGGGAGGTAATGAAAAACTGTTTTTT. It translates to CASRPGGGNEKLFF.

This clone has more than one count but fewer than ten. The rearrangement joins TRBV30 to TRBJ2-3; possibly TRBD1 for D (6 bases). Germline CDR1 GTSNPN, CDR2 SVGIG (reference sequence). The CDR3 covers 11 residues. Trimming took 4 bases from V and 4 from J, leaving 6 bases between them. The CDR3 DNA sequence: TGTGCCTGGACAGGGGCAGATACGCAGTATTTT. It is translated as CAWTGADTQYF.

V gene TRBV20-1 combines with J gene TRBJ2-3; possibly TRBD2 for D (6 bases). The CDR3 is 15 amino acids. Trimming left V 3 bases short and J 9 bases short, with 22 bases between. Per germline, CDR1 DFQATT and CDR2 SNEGSKA (reference sequence). The CDR3 loop reads CSASYSRRGTGTQYF. In nucleotides, the CDR3 is TGCAGTGCTAGTTATTCCCGGCGGGGCACAGGCACGCAGTATTTT.

This clone showed up just once. The V call is TRBV19, the J call TRBJ1-2; D gene unclear. The CDR3 is 15 residues long. The ends were cut back, 5 bases at V and 4 bases at J, with 17 bases in the middle. Per germline, CDR1 LNHDA and CDR2 SQIVND (reference sequence). CDR3 residues: CASSHEGSTPYGYTF. CDR3 bases: TGTGCCAGTAGTCACGAGGGCTCGACCCCCTATGGCTACACCTTC. The full variable domain, with the rest looked up from reference TRBV19 and TRBJ1-2, is DGGITQSPKYLFRKEGQNVTLSCEQNLNHDAMYWYRQDPGQGLRLIYYSQIVNDFQKGDIAEGYSVSREKKESFPLTVTSAQKNPTAFYLCASSHEGSTPYGYTFGSGTRLTVV.

The rearrangement uses TRBV30 and TRBJ1-5; 7 bases line up with TRBD1. This CDR3 has 12 amino acids. CDR1 GTSNPN and CDR2 SVGIG come from the germline V gene (reference sequence). V shed 5 bases, J shed 5 bases, and the junction held 3 bases outside the gene matches. The CDR3 DNA reads TGTGCCTGGTCCAGGGGGTATCAGCCCCAGCATTTT. Residues: CAWSRGYQPQHF.